This entry lists 31 T cell receptor beta chains sequenced from one sample in a study of shared clonotypes between healthy human individuals. Sequencing was performed with immunoSEQ multiplex PCR; in TCRdb, only in-frame clones are kept and a portion is missing. Of about 340,000 clones in the sample, more than 60% were seen once. The sample taken for sequencing was memory CD4+ T cells sorted from blood. Noted subset: CD45RA-negative fraction. The receptors derive from a man in his thirties or forties in good health.

V and J are TRBV19 and TRBJ1-5, with 8 bases that match TRBD1. The CDR3 has 15 residues. CDR1 and CDR2 from the germline V gene are LNHDA and SQIVND (reference sequence). V lost 2 bases, J lost 7 bases, and 7 bases stayed unmatched. CDR3 in amino acids: CASSITVQGGQPQHF. The CDR3 DNA follows: TGTGCCAGTAGTATAACTGTACAGGGGGGACAGCCCCAGCATTTT.

The V call is TRBV9, the J call TRBJ1-5; 7 bases match TRBD1. The V gene's germline CDR1 is SGDLS and CDR2 YYNGEE. The V segment lost 1 base and the J segment 6 bases; nucleotides outside the gene matches: 10. CDR3 size: 16 residues. CDR3 amino acids: CASSVSPDRAAQPQHF. The CDR3 DNA sequence: TGTGCCAGCAGCGTATCCCCAGACAGGGCGGCTCAGCCCCAGCATTTT.

The rearrangement uses TRBV18 and TRBJ2-2; D uncertain. Germline CDR1 reads KGHSH; CDR2 reads LQKENI. V was shortened by 2 bases and J by 5 bases, with 15 bases between the two germline ends. This CDR3 has 16 residues. CDR3 residues: CASSPTRPDGTGELFF. CDR3 coding DNA: TGTGCCAGCTCACCAACAAGGCCGGACGGGACCGGGGAGCTGTTTTTT.

V usage is TRBV10-3 and J usage is TRBJ2-5; D not resolved. V was clipped by 0 bases and J by 6 bases, with 5 bases between them. Looked up from germline, CDR1 is ENHRY and CDR2 is SYGVKD. The CDR3 has 12 amino acids. Written as DNA, the CDR3 is TGTGCCATCAGTGAGTCCGGACAGACCCAGTACTTC. Encoded protein: CAISESGQTQYF.

As to this clone: A far larger clone is a single base away, which makes a read error likely. This chain uses TRBV10-3 with TRBJ2-7; TRBD2 matches 7 bases. Germline CDR1 is ENHRY and CDR2 is SYGVKD. CDR3 size: 12 residues. Here the CDR3 reads CAISAGDYERYF. For the CDR3, the DNA is TGTGCCATCAGTGCGGGGGACTACGAGCGGTACTTC.

The table lists this clone with a few counts. This chain uses TRBV6-1 with TRBJ2-5; either TRBD1 or TRBD2 may supply D (5 bases each). This CDR3 is 12 amino acids long. The germline CDR1 and CDR2 sequences are MNHNS and SASEGT. Trimming removed 6 bases at V and 10 bases at J, with 15 bases between. The CDR3 sequence is CASSTGPIFQYF. CDR3 nucleotide sequence: TGTGCCAGCAGCACGGGGCCAATCTTCCAGTACTTC.

The genes are TRBV14 and TRBJ2-2; tentative D call: TRBD1 (6 bases). The CDR3 has 18 amino acids. Trimming cost V 4 bases and J 1 base, with 19 bases left between them. Per germline, CDR1 SGHDN and CDR2 FVKESK. CDR3 in DNA: TGTGCCAGCAGCCTAAACTTTCTGGGACACAAGAACACCGGGGAGCTGTTTTTT. It translates to CASSLNFLGHKNTGELFF. Supplemented by reference TRBV14 and TRBJ2-2, the full variable domain reads EAGVTQFPSHSVIEKGQTVTLRCDPISGHDNLYWYRRVMGKEIKFLLHFVKESKQDESGMPNNRFLAERTGGTYSTLKVQPAELEDSGVYFCASSLNFLGHKNTGELFFGEGSRLTVL.

The chain links TRBV7-9 to TRBJ2-1; 8 bases align to TRBD2. V lost 4 bases and J lost 3; bases outside the gene matches: 8. From germline, CDR1 is SEHNR and CDR2 FQNEAQ (reference sequence). The CDR3 sequence is 16 residues long. The CDR3 reads CASSSLTSGVYNEQFF. In DNA, the CDR3 is TGTGCCAGCAGCTCCTTAACTAGCGGAGTCTACAATGAGCAGTTCTTC.

The gene calls are TRBV7-8 and TRBJ2-7, with 7 bases that match TRBD1. With 5 bases clipped from V and 3 bases from J, the junction kept 4 bases outside the gene matches. The CDR3 totals 13 residues. CDR1 and CDR2 from the germline V gene are SGHVS and FQNEAQ. In DNA, the CDR3 is TGTGCCAGCAGCCCGGGACAGCACTACGAGCAGTACTTC. Translating gives CASSPGQHYEQYF.

This clone occurred a few times. The chain couples TRBV28 to TRBJ2-7; 8 bases fit TRBD1. The CDR3 is made up of 14 amino acids. Unmatched junction bases numbered 6, after V lost 6 bases and J lost 2 bases. Germline CDR1 reads MDHEN; CDR2 reads SYDVKM. The CDR3 DNA follows: TGTGCCAGCAGGGACAGGGATCCTCCCTACGAGCAGTACTTC. Translation: CASRDRDPPYEQYF.

This clone was seen just once. The chain employs TRBV20-1 and TRBJ1-2; a weak D match, TRBD1 (6 bases). The CDR3 has 11 amino acids. Germline-derived CDR1 and CDR2 are DFQATT and SNEGSKA (reference sequence). V was cut by 6 bases and J by 8 bases, with 13 bases left in between. CDR3 sequence (DNA): TGCAGTGCCGCTTCCAGGGGAGGCTACACCTTC. Protein: CSAASRGGYTF.

The chain is built from TRBV7-9 and TRBJ2-1; TRBD2 is a possible D gene (6 bases). V was trimmed by 1 base and J by 0 bases, leaving 13 bases between them. Germline V CDR1 and CDR2: SEHNR, FQNEAQ (reference sequence). The CDR3 length is 17 residues. Here the CDR3 DNA reads TGTGCCAGCAGCTTAGTTTTAGCGGAGAACTCCTACAATGAGCAGTTCTTC. Its translation is CASSLVLAENSYNEQFF.

This clone has only a few counts. This rearrangement joins TRBV5-8 to TRBJ2-1, with a tentative D call TRBD1 (6 bases). The CDR3 has 16 residues. Between the trimmed V and J ends, which lost 4 bases and 4 bases, there was a span of 18 bases. Germline V lookup: CDR1 SGHTS, CDR2 YDEGEE. CDR3 protein: CASSHAGAANYNEQFF. CDR3 in DNA: TGTGCCAGCAGCCACGCAGGGGCAGCGAATTACAATGAGCAGTTCTTC.

This chain joins TRBV19 and TRBJ1-5, with D possibly TRBD1 on 5 matching bases. This CDR3 is 15 amino acids long. Trimming cost V 4 bases and J 1 base, with 11 bases left between them. Germline assignment: CDR1 LNHDA and CDR2 SQIVND (reference sequence). CDR3 sequence: CASSKGTKSNQPQHF. Written as DNA, the CDR3 is TGTGCCAGTAGTAAGGGGACGAAAAGCAATCAGCCCCAGCATTTT.

With respect to this clone: Other DNA variants within this sample encode the same CDR3. The chain recombines TRBV5-1 with TRBJ2-3, with 13 positions matching TRBD2. Losses at the gene ends were 3 bases for V and 0 bases for J; bases not matched to a gene: 1. The CDR3 is 16 amino acids. Germline-derived CDR1 and CDR2 are SGHRS and YFSETQ. The CDR3 sequence: CASSSGLAGSTDTQYF. CDR3 coding DNA: TGCGCCAGCAGCTCGGGACTAGCGGGAAGCACAGATACGCAGTATTTT.

The V and J genes are TRBV6-1 and TRBJ1-5, with 7 bases fitting TRBD1. The CDR3 is 16 residues long. V shed 6 bases and J 1 base; nucleotides not matched to a gene: 9. Germline CDR1 MNHNS, CDR2 SASEGT. CDR3 in DNA: TGTGCCAGCAGCGAACAGGGGAGGTCGAGCAATCAGCCCCAGCATTTT. Translating gives CASSEQGRSSNQPQHF.

J is TRBJ1-2 and V is TRBV14; 12 nucleotides match TRBD1. From germline, CDR1 is SGHDN and CDR2 FVKESK. The CDR3 has 14 residues. The junction had 2 bases not matched to a gene; V was cut back by 2 bases and J by 7 bases. DNA of the CDR3: TGTGCCAGCAGCCAAAGGGGACAGGGGGCTGGCTACACCTTC. Translated, it gives CASSQRGQGAGYTF.

The gene calls are TRBV9 and TRBJ2-2, with 9 bases lining up with TRBD1. Germline lookup yields CDR1 SGDLS and CDR2 YYNGEE. This CDR3 is 18 amino acids long. The V segment lost 0 bases and the J segment 4 bases; nucleotides outside the gene matches: 10. The CDR3 here is CASSVVPGTGMATGELFF. CDR3 nucleotides: TGTGCCAGCAGCGTAGTCCCCGGGACAGGGATGGCCACCGGGGAGCTGTTTTTT.

This clone occurred a few times. J is TRBJ2-1 and V is TRBV6-1; 9 bases are shared with TRBD2. This CDR3 comprises 14 residues. Germline CDR1 MNHNS, CDR2 SASEGT. With 8 bases clipped from V and 8 bases from J, the junction kept 10 bases outside the gene matches. Written as DNA, the CDR3 is TGTGCCAGCTCCAGGGCGGGAGGGCCCTATGAGCAGTTCTTC. It codes for CASSRAGGPYEQFF.

V and J are TRBV5-1 and TRBJ1-4; 7 bases line up with TRBD1. Per germline, CDR1 SGHRS and CDR2 YFSETQ. The length of the CDR3 is 17 residues. Trimming took 4 bases from V and 2 from J; bases not matched to a gene: 11. CDR3 loop: CASSPSPTGVTNEKLFF. The CDR3 nucleotides are TGCGCCAGCAGCCCCTCTCCCACAGGGGTTACTAATGAAAAACTGTTTTTT.

The gene calls are TRBV7-8 and TRBJ1-5; D remains unclear. The CDR3 length is 14 residues. Germline V gene sequence: CDR1 SGHVS, CDR2 FQNEAQ. Trimming removed 1 base at V and 0 bases at J, with 4 bases between. The DNA for the CDR3 is TGTGCCAGCAGCTTAGGAGATAGCAATCAGCCCCAGCATTTT. The encoded protein is CASSLGDSNQPQHF.

This clone was counted a few times. The chain links TRBV29-1 to TRBJ2-3, with TRBD1 matching over 9 bases. Germline V gene lookup returns CDR1 SQVTM and CDR2 ANQGSEA. J gave up 4 bases and V 3 bases, and 8 bases lay outside the gene matches. There are 15 residues in the CDR3. In nucleotides, the CDR3 is TGCAGCGTTGACCCTGCGACAGGGGGGGCAGATACGCAGTATTTT. Protein product: CSVDPATGGADTQYF.

Comments on this clone: It is likely a read error: a sequence one base away is far more abundant. V usage is TRBV7-9 and J usage is TRBJ2-7; D gene uncertain. Germline CDR1 reads SEHNR; CDR2 reads FQNEAQ (reference sequence). This CDR3 is 13 amino acids long. DNA for the CDR3: TGTACCAGCAGCCGCAGTGGGCTGTCGGAGCAGTACTTC. Its protein is CTSSRSGLSEQYF.

This chain connects TRBV7-6 to TRBJ2-3; no reliable D call. The CDR3 extends over 16 amino acids. Trimming removed 1 base from V and 5 bases from J, with 16 bases in between. Germline-derived CDR1 and CDR2 are SGHVS and FNYEAQ. The DNA of the CDR3 is TGTGCCAGCAGCTTAGGCCCACCTCTATCAAGAGATACGCAGTATTTT. Its protein product is CASSLGPPLSRDTQYF. The whole variable domain, filled in from reference TRBV7-6 and TRBJ2-3, reads GAGVSQSPRYKVTKRGQDVALRCDPISGHVSLYWYRQALGQGPEFLTYFNYEAQQDKSGLPNDRFSAERPEGSISTLTIQRTEQRDSAMYRCASSLGPPLSRDTQYFGPGTRLTVL.

The chain joins TRBV5-1 to TRBJ2-7; the match to TRBD2 covers 16 bases. The V segment lost 3 bases and the J segment 9 bases; nucleotides outside the gene matches: 6. The CDR3 has 15 residues. Germline-derived CDR1 and CDR2 are SGHRS and YFSETQ. CDR3 nucleotide sequence: TGCGCCAGCAGCTGGGGGACTAGCGGGAGGGAAGTGCAGTACTTC. It translates to CASSWGTSGREVQYF.

The chain employs TRBV5-1 and TRBJ2-3; TRBD2 aligns across 7 bases. CDR1 is SGHRS and CDR2 is YFSETQ in the germline V gene. V dropped 4 bases and J dropped 4; count of bases not matched to a gene: 3. The CDR3 runs to 13 residues. The CDR3, as DNA: TGCGCCAGCAGCGAGGCGGGAGCAGATACGCAGTATTTT. Its protein is CASSEAGADTQYF.

This clone showed up just a few times. The chain has TRBV27 and TRBJ2-5, with 12 bases identical to TRBD2. V was pared by 6 bases and J by 5 bases, with 13 bases of the junction left unmatched. The CDR3 extends over 17 amino acids. CDR1 is MNHEY, CDR2 SMNVEV, per germline (reference sequence). The CDR3 is CASSHTSGRSGWETQYF. The CDR3 DNA reads as TGTGCCAGCAGCCACACTAGCGGGAGGAGCGGGTGGGAGACCCAGTACTTC.

The chain employs TRBV15 and TRBJ2-3, with 11 bases that match TRBD2. The length of the CDR3 is 17 residues. Unmatched junction bases numbered 7, after V lost 0 bases and J lost 5 bases. Looked up from germline, CDR1 is LNHNV and CDR2 is YYDKDF (reference sequence). The CDR3 coding sequence is TGTGCCACCAGCAGAGACTCTAGCGGGAGGTTCAAAGATACGCAGTATTTT. It translates to CATSRDSSGRFKDTQYF.

V and J are TRBV21-1 and TRBJ2-6; TRBD1 is taken as the D call from the table, unchecked against the DNA. TRBV21-1 is shown as a pseudogene. This CDR3 is 19 amino acids long. The CDR3 here is CASSKVSDRAKAGANVLTF. The CDR3 DNA reads TGTGCCAGCAGCAAGGTCTCGGACAGGGCGAAGGCTGGGGCCAACGTCCTGACTTTC.

This chain uses TRBV6-1 with TRBJ2-4; the D gene is possibly TRBD1 (5 bases). Trimming left V 2 bases short and J 5 bases short, with 7 bases between. Germline V gene lookup returns CDR1 MNHNS and CDR2 SASEGT. This CDR3 region has 13 residues. The CDR3 spells CASSERQQNIQYF. CDR3 sequence (DNA): TGTGCCAGCAGTGAAAGACAGCAAAACATTCAGTACTTC.

J is TRBJ2-3 and V is TRBV19; the D is unclear. This CDR3 region has 16 residues. Germline V gene data show CDR1 as LNHDA and CDR2 as SQIVND (reference sequence). Trimming left V 5 bases short and J 3 bases short, with 18 bases between. The CDR3 is CASSRRYPPGTDTQYF. Written as DNA, the CDR3 is TGTGCCAGTAGTCGCAGGTACCCACCTGGAACAGATACGCAGTATTTT.